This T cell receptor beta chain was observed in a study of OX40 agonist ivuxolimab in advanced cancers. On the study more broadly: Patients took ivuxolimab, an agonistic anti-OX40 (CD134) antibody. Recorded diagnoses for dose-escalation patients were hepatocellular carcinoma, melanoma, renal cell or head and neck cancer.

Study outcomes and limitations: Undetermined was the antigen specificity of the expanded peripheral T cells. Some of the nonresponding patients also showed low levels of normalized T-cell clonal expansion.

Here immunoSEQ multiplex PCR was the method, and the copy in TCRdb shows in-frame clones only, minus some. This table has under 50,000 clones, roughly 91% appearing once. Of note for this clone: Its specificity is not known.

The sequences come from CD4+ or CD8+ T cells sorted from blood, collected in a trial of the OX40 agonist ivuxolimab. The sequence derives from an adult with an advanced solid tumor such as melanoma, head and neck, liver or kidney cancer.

The DNA of the CDR3 is TGTGCCAGCAGCCTCCCGGCGGCACCCTACGAGCAGTACTTC. This codes for CASSLPAAPYEQYF. This chain uses TRBV7-9 with TRBJ2-7; D is unclear. Germline V lookup: CDR1 SEHNR, CDR2 FQNEAQ (reference sequence). The CDR3 contains 14 residues. V lost 5 bases to trimming and J lost 2 bases, with 13 bases between them.